This T cell receptor beta chain was sequenced during a study of T-cell memory formation after mild COVID-19. Findings and caveats of the study: Among contracting clones, CD4+ were mainly CM/EM and CD8+ enriched in EMRA. Detection of some responders pre-infection suggested pre-existing cross-reactive memory T cells participated. SARS-CoV-2 specificity of second-wave clones peaking day 37 was unconfirmed.

Researchers used 5'RACE with constant-segment primers to make TCR alpha and TCR beta cDNA libraries that carry sample barcodes and UMIs. A single record per CDR3 protein comes from TCRdb applying MiXCR to the 5' RACE reads. The table shows about 360,000 distinct CDR3 sequences, with 14% occurring only once. This clonotype was seen at least ten times. Its cognate antigen is unknown. The CDR3 runs 13 residues. V lost 4 bases and J lost 6, with 11 bases in between. Germline CDR1 and CDR2: SGHTA and FQGNSA. Sequenced material: PBMCs or a T cell subset sorted from them (not recorded which). V and J are TRBV7-2 and TRBJ2-3; D perhaps matches TRBD2 (6 bases). The sequence came from a man between 18 and 35 years old who had mild COVID-19 (a few samples of this study predate the infection). Cell type and time point are not known. CDR3 bases: TGTGCCAGCAGCTGGGGTCGGGGGGATACGCAGTATTTT. Protein: CASSWGRGDTQYF. Complete variable domain (other parts from reference TRBV7-2 and TRBJ2-3): GAGVSQSPSNKVTEKGKDVELRCDPISGHTALYWYRQSLGQGLEFLIYFQGNSAPDKSGLPSDRFSAERTGGSVSTLTIQRTQQEDSAVYLCASSWGRGDTQYFGPGTRLTVL.